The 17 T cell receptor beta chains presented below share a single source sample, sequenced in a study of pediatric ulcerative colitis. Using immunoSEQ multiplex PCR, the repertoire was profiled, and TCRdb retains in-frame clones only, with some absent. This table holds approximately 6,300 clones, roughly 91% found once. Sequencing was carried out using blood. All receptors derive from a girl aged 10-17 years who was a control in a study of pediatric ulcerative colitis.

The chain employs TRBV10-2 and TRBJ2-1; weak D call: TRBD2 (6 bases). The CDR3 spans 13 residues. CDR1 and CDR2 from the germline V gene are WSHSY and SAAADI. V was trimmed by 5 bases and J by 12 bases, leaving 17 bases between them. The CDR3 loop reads CASSQTRAGGQFF. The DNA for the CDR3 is TGCGCCAGCAGTCAGACGCGAGCGGGTGGGCAGTTCTTC.

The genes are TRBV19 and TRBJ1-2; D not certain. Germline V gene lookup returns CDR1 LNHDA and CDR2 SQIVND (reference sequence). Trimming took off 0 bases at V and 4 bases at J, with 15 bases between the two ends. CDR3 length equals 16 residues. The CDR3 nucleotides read TGTGCCAGTAGTATAGAGAGGCGGAGTATGACCTATGGCTACACCTTC. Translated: CASSIERRSMTYGYTF. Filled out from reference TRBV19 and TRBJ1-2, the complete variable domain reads DGGITQSPKYLFRKEGQNVTLSCEQNLNHDAMYWYRQDPGQGLRLIYYSQIVNDFQKGDIAEGYSVSREKKESFPLTVTSAQKNPTAFYLCASSIERRSMTYGYTFGSGTRLTVV.

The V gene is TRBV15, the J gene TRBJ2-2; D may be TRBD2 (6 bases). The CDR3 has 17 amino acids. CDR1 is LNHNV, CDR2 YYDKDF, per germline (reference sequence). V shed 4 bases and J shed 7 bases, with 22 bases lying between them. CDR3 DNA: TGTGCCACCAGCACGGTCTCCTTGGGGGGTGACATCGGGGAGCTGTTTTTT. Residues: CATSTVSLGGDIGELFF.

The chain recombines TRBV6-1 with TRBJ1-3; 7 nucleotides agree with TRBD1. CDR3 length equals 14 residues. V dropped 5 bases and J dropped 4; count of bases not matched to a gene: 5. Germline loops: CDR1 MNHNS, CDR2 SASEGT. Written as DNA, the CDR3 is TGTGCCAGCAGTACGACAGGGCGCGGAAACACCATATATTTT. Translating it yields CASSTTGRGNTIYF.

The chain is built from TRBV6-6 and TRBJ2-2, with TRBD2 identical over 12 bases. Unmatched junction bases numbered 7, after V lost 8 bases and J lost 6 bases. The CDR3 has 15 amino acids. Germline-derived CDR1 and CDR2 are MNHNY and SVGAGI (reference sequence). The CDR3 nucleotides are TGTGCCAGCGGGTCCGGGACTAGCGGGTCCGGGGAGCTGTTTTTT. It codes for CASGSGTSGSGELFF.

The CDR3 loop reads CAWIRQDEQYF. As DNA, the CDR3 is TGTGCCTGGATTAGACAGGACGAGCAGTACTTC. V and J are TRBV30 and TRBJ2-7; weak D call: TRBD1 (6 bases). The V gene's germline CDR1 is GTSNPN and CDR2 SVGIG (reference sequence). V was cut by 4 bases and J by 5 bases, with 9 bases left in between. This CDR3 comprises 11 residues.

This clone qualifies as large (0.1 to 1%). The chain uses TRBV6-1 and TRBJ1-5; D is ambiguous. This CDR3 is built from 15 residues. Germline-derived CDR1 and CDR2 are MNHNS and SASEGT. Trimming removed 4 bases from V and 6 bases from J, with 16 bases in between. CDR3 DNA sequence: TGTGCCAGCAGTGCCGAGGCAGGTGAGGCTCAGCCCCAGCATTTT. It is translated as CASSAEAGEAQPQHF.

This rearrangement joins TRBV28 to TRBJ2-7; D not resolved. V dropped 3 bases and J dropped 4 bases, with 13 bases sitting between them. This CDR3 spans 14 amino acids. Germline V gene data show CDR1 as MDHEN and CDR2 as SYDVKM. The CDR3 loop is CASSLVAYDYEQYF. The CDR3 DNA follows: TGTGCCAGCAGTTTGGTCGCTTATGATTACGAGCAGTACTTC.

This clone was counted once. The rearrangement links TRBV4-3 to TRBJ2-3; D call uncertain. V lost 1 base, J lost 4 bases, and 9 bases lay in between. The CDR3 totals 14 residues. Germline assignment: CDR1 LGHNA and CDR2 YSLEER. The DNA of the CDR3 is TGCGCCAGCAGCCAAGGTCCCAGCGCAGATACGCAGTATTTT. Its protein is CASSQGPSADTQYF.

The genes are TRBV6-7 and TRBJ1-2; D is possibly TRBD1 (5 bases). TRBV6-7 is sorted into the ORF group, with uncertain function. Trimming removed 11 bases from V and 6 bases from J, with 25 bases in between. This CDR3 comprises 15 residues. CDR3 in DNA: TGTGCCGGCCCTGAACGAGGGGAGGTTTTGGATGGCTACACCTTC. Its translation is CAGPERGEVLDGYTF.

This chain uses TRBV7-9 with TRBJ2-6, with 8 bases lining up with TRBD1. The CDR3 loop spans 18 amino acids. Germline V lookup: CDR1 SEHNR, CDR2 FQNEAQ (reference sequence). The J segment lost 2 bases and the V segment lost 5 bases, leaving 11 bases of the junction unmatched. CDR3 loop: CASSPRTGTGPGANVLTF. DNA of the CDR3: TGTGCCAGCAGCCCACGGACAGGGACGGGGCCTGGGGCCAACGTCCTGACTTTC.

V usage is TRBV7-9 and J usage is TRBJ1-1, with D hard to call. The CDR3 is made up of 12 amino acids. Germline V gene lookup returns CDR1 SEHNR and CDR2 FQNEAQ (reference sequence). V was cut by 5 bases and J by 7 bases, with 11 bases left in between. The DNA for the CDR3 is TGTGCCAGCAGCATACAGCTGTTTGAAGCTTTCTTT. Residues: CASSIQLFEAFF.

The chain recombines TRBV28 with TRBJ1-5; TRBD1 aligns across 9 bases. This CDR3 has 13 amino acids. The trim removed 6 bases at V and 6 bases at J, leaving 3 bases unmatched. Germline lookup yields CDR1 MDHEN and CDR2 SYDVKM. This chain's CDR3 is CASSGTGSQPQHF. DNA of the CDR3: TGTGCCAGCAGCGGGACAGGGAGTCAGCCCCAGCATTTT.

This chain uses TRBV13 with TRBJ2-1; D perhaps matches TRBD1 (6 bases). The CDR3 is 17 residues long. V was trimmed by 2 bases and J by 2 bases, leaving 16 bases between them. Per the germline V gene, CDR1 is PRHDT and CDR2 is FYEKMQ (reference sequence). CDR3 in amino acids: CASSLRWGQGPYNEQFF. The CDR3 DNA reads TGTGCCAGCAGCTTAAGGTGGGGGCAGGGACCCTACAATGAGCAGTTCTTC.

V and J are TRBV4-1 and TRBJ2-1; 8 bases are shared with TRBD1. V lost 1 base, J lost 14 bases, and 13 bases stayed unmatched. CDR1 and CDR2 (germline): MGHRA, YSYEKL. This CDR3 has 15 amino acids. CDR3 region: CASSQGVQPDRGEFF. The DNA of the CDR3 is TGCGCCAGCAGCCAAGGCGTCCAACCCGACAGGGGCGAGTTCTTC.

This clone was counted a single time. The CDR3 here is CASSDQLGNIQYF. The CDR3 coding sequence is TGTGCCAGCAGTGACCAGCTAGGAAACATTCAGTACTTC. The V and J genes are TRBV27 and TRBJ2-4; D gene uncertain. Germline values: CDR1 MNHEY, CDR2 SMNVEV (reference sequence). The CDR3 spans 13 residues. Deletions cut 5 bases from V and 6 bases from J, with 11 bases between.

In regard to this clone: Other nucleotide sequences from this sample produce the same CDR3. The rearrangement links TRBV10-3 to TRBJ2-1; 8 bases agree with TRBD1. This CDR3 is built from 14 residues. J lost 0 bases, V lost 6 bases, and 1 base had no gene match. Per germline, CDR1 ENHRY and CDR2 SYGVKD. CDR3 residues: CAIRGQGSYNEQFF. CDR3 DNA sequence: TGTGCCATCAGAGGACAGGGCTCCTACAATGAGCAGTTCTTC.